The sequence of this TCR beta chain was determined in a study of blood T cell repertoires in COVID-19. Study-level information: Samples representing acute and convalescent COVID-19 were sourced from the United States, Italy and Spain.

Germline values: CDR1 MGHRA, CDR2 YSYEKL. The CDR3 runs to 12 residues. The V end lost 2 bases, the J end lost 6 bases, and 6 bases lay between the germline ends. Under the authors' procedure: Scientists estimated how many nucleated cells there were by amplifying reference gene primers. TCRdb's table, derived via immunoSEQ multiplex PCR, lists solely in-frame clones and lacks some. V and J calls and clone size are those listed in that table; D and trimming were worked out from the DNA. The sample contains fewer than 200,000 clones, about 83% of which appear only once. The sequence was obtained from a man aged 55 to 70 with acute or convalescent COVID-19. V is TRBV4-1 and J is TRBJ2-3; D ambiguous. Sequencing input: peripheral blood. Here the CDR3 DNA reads TGCGCCAGCAGCCAACTCGCGGATACGCAGTATTTT. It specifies CASSQLADTQYF.